This TCR beta chain is from a study of cytomegalovirus exposure and HLA in healthy donors. Study-wide points: 150 to 200 TCR beta chains were listed as cytomegalovirus-associated. Later, an analysis found that common viral pathogens appeared to be linked with several of the most significant clusters. TRBV6-2, TRBV6-3 and some other V segments were excluded as indistinguishable.

A word on this clone: Its antigen is as yet unknown.

Both 60 Vbeta primers and 13 Jbeta primers went into the PCR. In the source study's methods: It was a later analysis that counted tens of millions of unique TCR beta chains, of which about 10 million were shared. Assay: immunoSEQ multiplex PCR; the TCRdb copy retains only in-frame clones and omits some. V, J and clone size reflect that table, while D and trimming were determined from the DNA. The data contain over 100,000 clones, 70% to 85% of them singletons. Trimming cost V 7 bases and J 2 bases; bases outside gene matches: 7. The CDR3 contains 15 residues. Germline V gene sequence: CDR1 SEHNR, CDR2 FQNEAQ (reference sequence).

Sequenced: PBMCs. The chain uses TRBV7-9 and TRBJ2-2; TRBD2 aligns across 7 bases. The TCR comes from a female donor in good health and CMV-seronegative. CDR3 coding DNA: TGTGCCAGCAAGGCGGGACTATTCAACACCGGGGAGCTGTTTTTT. Translating gives CASKAGLFNTGELFF.